These 27 T cell receptor beta chains share one sample of origin, sequenced in a study of cytomegalovirus exposure and HLA in healthy donors. Sequencing was performed with immunoSEQ multiplex PCR; in TCRdb, only in-frame clones are kept and a portion is missing. Of over 150,000 clones listed, about nine tenths were seen once; the top ten hold 4% to 5%. The sample taken for sequencing was PBMCs. These receptor sequences come from a man younger than 30 in good health and CMV-seropositive.

The rearrangement uses TRBV11-2 and TRBJ2-3, with 12 bases aligning to TRBD2. Germline lookup yields CDR1 SGHAT and CDR2 FQNNGV. V was pared by 2 bases and J by 2 bases, with 5 bases of the junction left unmatched. The CDR3 loop spans 17 amino acids. The CDR3: CASSLFGLAGITDTQYF. In DNA form, the CDR3 reads TGTGCCAGCAGCTTATTCGGACTAGCGGGGATCACAGATACGCAGTATTTT.

V is TRBV15 and J is TRBJ2-7, with D perhaps matching TRBD2 (7 bases). CDR3 length: 18 amino acids. CDR1 and CDR2 (germline): LNHNV, YYDKDF (reference sequence). V dropped 3 bases and J dropped 5 bases, with 26 bases sitting between them. This CDR3 is CATSSPSGRGGRRDEQYF. The CDR3 nucleotides are TGTGCCACCAGCAGCCCCTCCGGAAGGGGGGGTCGGAGGGACGAGCAGTACTTC.

The rearrangement uses TRBV10-1 and TRBJ2-7; 8 bases are shared with TRBD1. The V gene's germline CDR1 is WNHNN and CDR2 SYGVQD (reference sequence). This CDR3 is built from 15 residues. V was clipped by 3 bases and J by 2 bases; unmatched bases: 6. CDR3 in amino acids: CASSDPGTGTYEQYF. CDR3 DNA: TGCGCCAGCAGTGACCCCGGGACAGGCACCTACGAGCAGTACTTC.

Regarding this clone: The same CDR3 can be traced to other DNA sequences in this sample. This chain joins TRBV10-3 and TRBJ1-5, with D uncertain. The CDR3 is made up of 14 amino acids. The V end was cut by 2 bases, the J end by 5 bases, with 10 bases between. Germline V CDR1 and CDR2: ENHRY, SYGVKD. In DNA form, the CDR3 reads TGTGCCATCAGTGAGCTCAGCGGGGATCAGCCCCAGCATTTT. Amino acid sequence: CAISELSGDQPQHF.

The chain couples TRBV1 to TRBJ1-1; the D call in the table, TRBD1, was not verified against the DNA. TRBV1 is labeled a pseudogene. CDR3 length: 13 amino acids. The CDR3 loop reads CTSSRGGTGEAFF. CDR3 nucleotide sequence: TGCACCAGCAGCCGAGGGGGTACGGGTGAAGCTTTCTTT.

CDR3 residues: CASSRSGSDPYEQYF. CDR3 bases: TGTGCCAGCAGCCGGAGCGGGAGCGATCCCTACGAGCAGTACTTC. This chain links TRBV6-5 with TRBJ2-7; 8 nucleotides align to TRBD2. Looked up from germline, CDR1 is MNHEY and CDR2 is SVGAGI. Unmatched junction bases numbered 9, after V lost 6 bases and J lost 2 bases. CDR3 size: 15 residues.

This clone was seen only once. The V call is TRBV29-1, the J call TRBJ1-1; D gene ambiguous. Germline CDR1 and CDR2: SQVTM and ANQGSEA. The CDR3 covers 12 residues. Trimming cost V 5 bases and J 3 bases, with 10 bases left between them. The CDR3 nucleotides are TGCAGCGTTCGCCGGCTAGACACTGAAGCTTTCTTT. Translated, it gives CSVRRLDTEAFF. Supplemented by reference TRBV29-1 and TRBJ1-1, the full variable domain reads SAVISQKPSRDICQRGTSLTIQCQVDSQVTMMFWYRQQPGQSLTLIATANQGSEATYESGFVIDKFPISRPNLTFSTLTVSNMSPEDSSIYLCSVRRLDTEAFFGQGTRLTVV.

This clone was seen just once. CDR3 amino acids: CASSLTSGRATEQFF. CDR3 coding DNA: TGTGCCAGTAGTCTAACTAGCGGGAGGGCCACTGAGCAGTTCTTC. V usage is TRBV19 and J usage is TRBJ2-1; 13 bases are shared with TRBD2. This CDR3 has 15 amino acids. Germline V lookup: CDR1 LNHDA, CDR2 SQIVND (reference sequence). Trimming took 5 bases from V and 9 from J; bases not matched to a gene: 7.

This clone appeared a single time. The chain employs TRBV28 and TRBJ1-3, with 7 nucleotides matching TRBD1. Germline CDR1 MDHEN, CDR2 SYDVKM. The junction had 11 bases not matched to a gene; V was cut back by 7 bases and J by 2 bases. The CDR3 spans 16 residues. This CDR3 reads CASTFGLTGTGNTIYF. DNA of the CDR3: TGTGCCAGCACCTTTGGCCTGACAGGGACTGGAAACACCATATATTTT.

The chain carries TRBV10-3 and TRBJ2-2, with 12 bases lining up with TRBD1. Germline values: CDR1 ENHRY, CDR2 SYGVKD. J was trimmed by 6 bases and V by 6 bases; bases with no gene match: 8. This CDR3 has 16 amino acids. The DNA for the CDR3 is TGTGCCATCAGCCAGGGACAGGGGGCGCGTCCCGGGGAGCTGTTTTTT. Its translation: CAISQGQGARPGELFF.

This chain joins TRBV6-1 and TRBJ1-3, with 7 bases aligning to TRBD1. Germline lookup yields CDR1 MNHNS and CDR2 SASEGT. After removal of 0 bases from V and 4 bases from J, the junction contained 3 bases not matched to a gene. This CDR3 spans 15 amino acids. The CDR3 region is CASSEAQGVGNTIYF. The CDR3 DNA reads TGTGCCAGCAGTGAAGCGCAGGGGGTCGGAAACACCATATATTTT.

The rearrangement joins TRBV28 to TRBJ2-5; 7 nucleotides match TRBD2. The CDR3 contains 16 residues. From germline, CDR1 is MDHEN and CDR2 SYDVKM. V lost 5 bases to trimming and J lost 1 base; unmatched junction nucleotides: 10. The DNA for the CDR3 is TGTGCCAGCAGTCCGTATTCGGGAGGCCTCCAAGAGACCCAGTACTTC. It encodes CASSPYSGGLQETQYF.

The CDR3 region has the DNA TGTGCCAGCAGCGCAGGGGGGATGGAGTATTTT. It encodes CASSAGGMEYF. The V gene is TRBV5-6, the J gene TRBJ2-3; D is possibly TRBD1 (7 bases). CDR1 and CDR2 from the germline V gene are SGHDT and YYEEEE. The CDR3 totals 11 residues. V was pared by 4 bases and J by 13 bases, with 13 bases between.

The rearrangement uses TRBV6-5 and TRBJ2-5; weak D call: TRBD1 (6 bases). The CDR3 runs 13 residues. Germline V gene lookup returns CDR1 MNHEY and CDR2 SVGAGI. With 7 bases removed from V and 1 base from J, the gap between germline ends came to 10 bases. The CDR3 sequence is CASKRTVQETQYF. CDR3 nucleotides: TGTGCCAGCAAGCGGACAGTCCAAGAGACCCAGTACTTC.

The rearrangement links TRBV7-9 to TRBJ1-1, with TRBD1 matching 10 bases. Trimming removed 4 bases from V and 5 bases from J; junction bases left unmatched: 10. The length of the CDR3 is 16 residues. CDR1 and CDR2 from the germline V gene are SEHNR and FQNEAQ (reference sequence). The CDR3 DNA reads TGTGCCAGCAGCTATGGGATCAGGACAGGGGGGACTGAAGCTTTCTTT. It codes for CASSYGIRTGGTEAFF. The complete variable domain, with remaining parts taken from reference TRBV7-9 and TRBJ1-1, reads DTGVSQNPRHKITKRGQNVTFRCDPISEHNRLYWYRQTLGQGPEFLTYFQNEAQLEKSRLLSDRFSAERPKGSFSTLEIQRTEQGDSAMYLCASSYGIRTGGTEAFFGQGTRLTVV.

V is TRBV21-1 and J is TRBJ1-1; the table assigns TRBD1, which was not confirmed against the DNA. TRBV21-1 represents a pseudogene. The CDR3 is made up of 19 amino acids. CDR3 residues: CASSKNRGRGRIIRTEAFF. CDR3 DNA: TGTGCCAGCAGCAAAAACCGAGGTAGGGGGCGAATTATTAGAACTGAAGCTTTCTTT.

This rearrangement joins TRBV10-3 to TRBJ2-6, with 8 bases that match TRBD2. After removal of 2 bases from V and 0 bases from J, the junction contained 0 bases not matched to a gene. The CDR3 sequence is 16 residues long. Germline CDR1 ENHRY, CDR2 SYGVKD. CDR3 loop: CAISEREGSGANVLTF. DNA for the CDR3: TGTGCCATCAGTGAGCGGGAGGGCTCTGGGGCCAACGTCCTGACTTTC.

This chain connects TRBV2 to TRBJ1-1; 9 positions agree with TRBD1. Germline V gene data show CDR1 as SNHLY and CDR2 as FYNNEI. After removal of 6 bases from V and 9 bases from J, the junction contained 5 bases not matched to a gene. The CDR3 is made up of 12 amino acids. In DNA, the CDR3 is TGTGCCAGCAGGCCACAGGGGGCGAAAGCTTTCTTT. Residues: CASRPQGAKAFF.

V is TRBV4-1 and J is TRBJ2-7; 7 bases map to TRBD1. J lost 3 bases, V lost 4 bases, and 12 bases had no gene match. The CDR3 loop spans 16 amino acids. Germline CDR1 is MGHRA and CDR2 is YSYEKL. The CDR3 loop is CASSPTNTGVIYEQYF. As DNA, the CDR3 is TGCGCCAGCAGCCCGACAAATACAGGGGTAATCTACGAGCAGTACTTC.

V usage is TRBV6-1 and J usage is TRBJ1-1; 8 bases are shared with TRBD1. This CDR3 has 14 amino acids. V was pared by 10 bases and J by 5 bases, with 12 bases of the junction left unmatched. Germline CDR1 and CDR2: MNHNS and SASEGT. The CDR3 reads CATTGGGWKTEAFF. In DNA, the CDR3 is TGTGCCACCACAGGGGGGGGGTGGAAAACTGAAGCTTTCTTT.

The chain employs TRBV6-5 and TRBJ1-5; no clear D gene. V lost 7 bases and J lost 4, with 11 bases in between. The CDR3 spans 13 residues. Per the germline V gene, CDR1 is MNHEY and CDR2 is SVGAGI. The CDR3 DNA sequence: TGTGCCAGCAAAAAGGGAGTAAATCAGCCCCAGCATTTT. Protein: CASKKGVNQPQHF.

The rearrangement uses TRBV6-5 and TRBJ2-7, with 8 bases lining up with TRBD2. Trimming at V came to 6 bases and at J to 2 bases, leaving 9 bases not matched to a gene. The CDR3 extends over 15 amino acids. Germline V lookup: CDR1 MNHEY, CDR2 SVGAGI. The CDR3 here is CASRLTAGDTYEQYF. The CDR3 DNA reads TGTGCCAGCAGACTAACAGCGGGGGACACCTACGAGCAGTACTTC.

The chain has TRBV27 and TRBJ1-4, with 9 bases fitting TRBD1. The germline gives CDR1 MNHEY, CDR2 SMNVEV (reference sequence). Trimming took 6 bases from V and 8 from J; bases not matched to a gene: 7. This CDR3 has 14 amino acids. As DNA, the CDR3 is TGTGCCAGCAGATCCGGGACAGGGCGAGAAAAACTGTTTTTT. Its translation: CASRSGTGREKLFF. Together with reference TRBV27 and TRBJ1-4, the CDR3 gives the full variable domain: EAQVTQNPRYLITVTGKKLTVTCSQNMNHEYMSWYRQDPGLGLRQIYYSMNVEVTDKGDVPEGYKVSRKEKRNFPLILESPSPNQTSLYFCASRSGTGREKLFFGSGTQLSVL.

The rearrangement links TRBV27 to TRBJ2-6; 7 nucleotides line up with TRBD1. The germline V gene encodes CDR1 MNHEY and CDR2 SMNVEV (reference sequence). Trimming took 6 bases from V and 2 from J; bases not matched to a gene: 4. The CDR3 consists of 15 residues. DNA for the CDR3: TGTGCCAGCAGCCCAGGGACAGCTGGGGCCAACGTCCTGACTTTC. Its protein product is CASSPGTAGANVLTF.

The J gene is TRBJ2-7, the V gene TRBV11-3; D gene uncertain. The CDR3 extends over 13 amino acids. Trimming shortened V by 5 bases and J by 0 bases, and 8 bases separated the two germline ends. The germline CDR1 and CDR2 sequences are SGHNT and YENEEA. CDR3 DNA: TGTGCCAGCAGCCCGAGTCGCTCCTACGAGCAGTACTTC. Its protein is CASSPSRSYEQYF.

The J gene is TRBJ2-4, the V gene TRBV19; D is possibly TRBD1 (6 bases). The germline V gene has CDR1 LNHDA and CDR2 SQIVND (reference sequence). V was pared by 1 base and J by 6 bases, with 10 bases between. This CDR3 contains 14 residues. The CDR3 nucleotides read TGTGCCAGTAGTATAGGGACAGAAGTAAACATTCAGTACTTC. As protein: CASSIGTEVNIQYF.

The chain uses TRBV6-4 and TRBJ2-3; 9 bases map to TRBD2. Trimming took 2 bases from V and 5 from J; bases not matched to a gene: 8. The CDR3 runs to 16 residues. CDR1 and CDR2 (germline): MRHNA, SNTAGT. The CDR3, as DNA: TGTGCCAGCAGTGACCGGGCGGGAGGGCCGGTAGATACGCAGTATTTT. It codes for CASSDRAGGPVDTQYF.